This T cell receptor (beta chain) was found in a study of T-cell memory formation after mild COVID-19. As for the study in general: Each donor largely had its own TCR clusters. Broader study findings: Contracting CD4+ clones were located mainly in CM and EM, and CD8+ clones in EMRA.

This clonotype has just a few counts. No antigen is known for it. TCRdb re-called the 5' RACE reads through MiXCR, storing one row per CDR3 protein. The repertoire holds roughly 510,000 distinct CDR3 sequences, with around a sixth as singletons. V gave up 6 bases and J gave up 0 bases, with 18 bases separating them. This CDR3 has 18 residues. The chain employs TRBV12-3 or TRBV12-4 and TRBJ2-6; D ambiguous. The specimen was PBMCs or a T cell subset sorted from them (not recorded which). The receptor's source is an adult woman who had mild COVID-19 (a few samples of this study predate the infection). Cell type and time point are not known. CDR3 coding DNA: TGTGCCAGCAGCAACGTCTTGCGCCCCACCTCTGGGGCCAACGTCCTGACTTTC. It encodes CASSNVLRPTSGANVLTF.